What follows is one TCR beta chain and its context. This entry belongs to a study of blood T cell repertoires in COVID-19. Assay: immunoSEQ multiplex PCR; the TCRdb copy retains only in-frame clones and omits some. The top ten hold around 3% of the sample, which has 250,000 to 300,000 clones, approximately 80% seen once. Germline V gene data show CDR1 as SGHTA and CDR2 as FQGTGA. CDR3 length equals 19 residues. Trimming left V 5 bases short and J 0 bases short, with 23 bases between. Material: peripheral blood. This clonotype was sampled from a woman in her sixties or seventies with active or convalescent COVID-19. The chain joins TRBV7-3 to TRBJ1-5; tentative D call: TRBD1 (6 bases). CDR3 sequence reads: CASSHRDRGARYSNQPQHF. DNA for the CDR3: TGTGCCAGCAGCCACAGGGACCGGGGAGCACGATATAGCAATCAGCCCCAGCATTTT.